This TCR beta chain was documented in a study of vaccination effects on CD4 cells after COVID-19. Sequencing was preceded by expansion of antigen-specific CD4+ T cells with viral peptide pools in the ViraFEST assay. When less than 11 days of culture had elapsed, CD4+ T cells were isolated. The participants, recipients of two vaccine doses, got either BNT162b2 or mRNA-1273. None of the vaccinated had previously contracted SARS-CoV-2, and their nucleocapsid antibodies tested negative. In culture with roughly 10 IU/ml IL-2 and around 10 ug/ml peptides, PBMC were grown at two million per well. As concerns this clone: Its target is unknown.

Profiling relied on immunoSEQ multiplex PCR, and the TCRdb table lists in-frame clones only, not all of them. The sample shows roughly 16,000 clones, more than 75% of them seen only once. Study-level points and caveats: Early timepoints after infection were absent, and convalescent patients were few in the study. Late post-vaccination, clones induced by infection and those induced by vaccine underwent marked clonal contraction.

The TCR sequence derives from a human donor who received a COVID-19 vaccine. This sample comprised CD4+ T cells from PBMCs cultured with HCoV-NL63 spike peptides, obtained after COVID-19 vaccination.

CDR3 sequence: CASSLGPANTEAFF. The CDR3, as DNA: TGCGCCAGCAGCCTGGGACCGGCGAACACTGAAGCTTTCTTT. This chain connects TRBV4-1 to TRBJ1-1, with a possible D match to TRBD1 (5 bases). V lost 4 bases and J 1 base, leaving 10 bases between the germline ends. CDR1 is MGHRA and CDR2 is YSYEKL in the germline V gene. The CDR3 runs to 14 residues.